This T cell receptor (beta chain) was found in a study of T-cell memory formation after mild COVID-19. In this sample, this clonotype turned up many times. One entry per CDR3 protein, called by TCRdb with MiXCR from the 5' RACE reads. The table has 500,000 to 600,000 distinct CDR3 sequences, roughly 18% seen once. The sequenced material came from PBMCs or a T cell subset sorted from them (not recorded which). The clonotype comes from an adult woman who had mild COVID-19 (a few samples of this study predate the infection). Cell type and time point are not known.

CDR3 in amino acids: CASSPPLSAKNIQYF. In DNA, the CDR3 is TGTGCCAGCAGCCCTCCCTTATCTGCCAAAAACATTCAGTACTTC. The chain is built from TRBV12-3 or TRBV12-4 and TRBJ2-4; D call uncertain. This CDR3 has 15 residues. V gave up 6 bases and J gave up 1 base, with 13 bases separating them.